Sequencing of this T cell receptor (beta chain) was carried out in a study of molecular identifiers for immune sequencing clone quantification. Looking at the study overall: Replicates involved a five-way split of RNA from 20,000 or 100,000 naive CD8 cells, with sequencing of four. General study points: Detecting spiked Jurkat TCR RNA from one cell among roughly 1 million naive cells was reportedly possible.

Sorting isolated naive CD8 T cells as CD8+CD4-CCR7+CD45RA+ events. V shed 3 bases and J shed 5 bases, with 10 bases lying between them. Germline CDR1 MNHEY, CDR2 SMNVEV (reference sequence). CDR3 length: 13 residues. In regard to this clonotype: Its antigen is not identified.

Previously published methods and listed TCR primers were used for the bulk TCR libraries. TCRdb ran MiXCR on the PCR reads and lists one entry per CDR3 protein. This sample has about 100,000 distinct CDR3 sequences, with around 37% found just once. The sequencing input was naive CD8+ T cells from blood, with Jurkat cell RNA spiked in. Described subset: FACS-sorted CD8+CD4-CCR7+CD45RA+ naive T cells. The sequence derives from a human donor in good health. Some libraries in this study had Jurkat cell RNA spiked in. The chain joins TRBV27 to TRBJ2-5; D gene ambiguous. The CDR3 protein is CASSFLTDETQYF. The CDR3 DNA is TGTGCCAGCAGTTTCCTCACCGACGAGACCCAGTACTTC.